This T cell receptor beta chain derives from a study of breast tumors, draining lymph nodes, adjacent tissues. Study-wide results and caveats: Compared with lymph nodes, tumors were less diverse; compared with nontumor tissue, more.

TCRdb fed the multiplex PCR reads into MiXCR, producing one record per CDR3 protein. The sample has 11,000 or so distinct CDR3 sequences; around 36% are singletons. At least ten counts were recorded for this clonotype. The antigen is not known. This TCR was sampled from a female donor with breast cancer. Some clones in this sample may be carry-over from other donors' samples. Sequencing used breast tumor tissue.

CDR3 region: CASSLGTVSYGYTF. Here the CDR3 DNA reads TGTGCCAGCAGCCTAGGGACGGTTTCCTATGGCTACACCTTC. This sequence joins TRBV5-5 and TRBJ1-2; the D gene is possibly TRBD1 (5 bases). V was pared by 4 bases and J by 4 bases, with 14 bases between. From germline, CDR1 is SGHKS and CDR2 YYEKEE (reference sequence). The CDR3 is 14 residues long.